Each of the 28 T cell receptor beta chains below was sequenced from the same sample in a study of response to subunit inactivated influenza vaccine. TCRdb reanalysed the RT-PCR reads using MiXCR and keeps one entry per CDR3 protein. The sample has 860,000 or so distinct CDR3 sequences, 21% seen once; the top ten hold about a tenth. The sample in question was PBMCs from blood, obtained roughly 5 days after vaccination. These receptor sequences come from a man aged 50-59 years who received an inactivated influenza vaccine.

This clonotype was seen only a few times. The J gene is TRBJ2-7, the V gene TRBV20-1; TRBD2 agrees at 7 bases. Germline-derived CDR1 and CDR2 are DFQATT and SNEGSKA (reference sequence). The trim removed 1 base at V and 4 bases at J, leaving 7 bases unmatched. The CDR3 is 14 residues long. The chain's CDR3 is CSARAGGSGYEQYF. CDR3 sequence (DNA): TGCAGTGCTAGAGCAGGCGGGAGTGGGTACGAGCAGTACTTC.

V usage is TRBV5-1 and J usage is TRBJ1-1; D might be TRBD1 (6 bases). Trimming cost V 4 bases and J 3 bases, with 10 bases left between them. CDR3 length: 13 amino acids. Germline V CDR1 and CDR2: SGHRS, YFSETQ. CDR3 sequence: CASSGGAHTEAFF. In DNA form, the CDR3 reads TGCGCCAGCAGCGGGGGGGCACACACTGAAGCTTTCTTT.

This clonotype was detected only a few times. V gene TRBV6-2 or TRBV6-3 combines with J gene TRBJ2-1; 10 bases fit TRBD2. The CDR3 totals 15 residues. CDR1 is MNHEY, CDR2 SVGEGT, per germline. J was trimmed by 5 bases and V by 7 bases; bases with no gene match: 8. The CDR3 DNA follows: TGTGCCAGCAAGAGGAGCGGGGGGGCCGACAATGAGCAGTTCTTC. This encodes CASKRSGGADNEQFF.

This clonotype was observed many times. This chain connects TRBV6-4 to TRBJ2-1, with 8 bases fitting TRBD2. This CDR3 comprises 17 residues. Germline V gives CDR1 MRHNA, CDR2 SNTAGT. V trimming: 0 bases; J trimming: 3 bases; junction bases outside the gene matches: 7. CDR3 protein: CASSDSLGAGVYNEQFF. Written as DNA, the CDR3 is TGTGCCAGCAGTGACTCATTGGGAGCGGGAGTCTACAATGAGCAGTTCTTC.

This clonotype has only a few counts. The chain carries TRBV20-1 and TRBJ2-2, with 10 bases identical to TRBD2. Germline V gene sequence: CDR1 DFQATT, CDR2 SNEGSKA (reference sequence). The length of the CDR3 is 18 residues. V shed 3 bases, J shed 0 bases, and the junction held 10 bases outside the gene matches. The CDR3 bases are TGCAGTGCTAGCCCGTTGAGCGGGGGGGCCCCGAACACCGGGGAGCTGTTTTTT. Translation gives CSASPLSGGAPNTGELFF.

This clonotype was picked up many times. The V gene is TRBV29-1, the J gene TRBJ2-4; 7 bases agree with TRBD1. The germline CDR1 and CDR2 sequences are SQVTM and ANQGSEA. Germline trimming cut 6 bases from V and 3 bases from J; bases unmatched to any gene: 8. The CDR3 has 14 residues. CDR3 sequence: CSVLGGRGKNIQYF. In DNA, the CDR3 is TGCAGCGTCCTAGGGGGCAGGGGCAAAAACATTCAGTACTTC.

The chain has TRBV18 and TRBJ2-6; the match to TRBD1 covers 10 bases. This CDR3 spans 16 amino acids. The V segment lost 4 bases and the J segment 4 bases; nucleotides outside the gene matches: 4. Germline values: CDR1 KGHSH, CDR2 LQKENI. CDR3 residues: CASSRQGASGANVLTF. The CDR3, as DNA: TGTGCCAGCTCACGACAGGGGGCGTCAGGGGCCAACGTCCTGACTTTC.

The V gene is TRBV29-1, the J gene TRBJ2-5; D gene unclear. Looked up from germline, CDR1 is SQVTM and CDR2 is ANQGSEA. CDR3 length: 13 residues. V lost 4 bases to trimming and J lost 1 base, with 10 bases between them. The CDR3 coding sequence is TGCAGCGTTGTATCGGCAGTCCAAGAGACCCAGTACTTC. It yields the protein CSVVSAVQETQYF.

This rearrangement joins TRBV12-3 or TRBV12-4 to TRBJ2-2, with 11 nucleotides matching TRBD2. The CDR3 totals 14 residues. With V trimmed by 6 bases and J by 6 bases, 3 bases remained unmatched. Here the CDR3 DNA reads TGTGCCAGCAGGACTAGCGGGATTGCCGGGGAGCTGTTTTTT. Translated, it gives CASRTSGIAGELFF.

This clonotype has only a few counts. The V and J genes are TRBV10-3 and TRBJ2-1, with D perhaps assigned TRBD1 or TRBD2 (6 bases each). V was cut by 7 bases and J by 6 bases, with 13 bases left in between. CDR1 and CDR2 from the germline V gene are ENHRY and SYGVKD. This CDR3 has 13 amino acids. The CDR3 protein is CAIKGGLRNEQFF. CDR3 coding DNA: TGTGCCATCAAGGGGGGTCTGCGCAATGAGCAGTTCTTC.

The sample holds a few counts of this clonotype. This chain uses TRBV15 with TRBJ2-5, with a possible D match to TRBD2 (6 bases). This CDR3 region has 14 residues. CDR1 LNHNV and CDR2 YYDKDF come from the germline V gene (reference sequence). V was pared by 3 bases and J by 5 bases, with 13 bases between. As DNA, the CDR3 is TGTGCCACCAGCAGCTTTGGCCGGGGGGAGACCCAGTACTTC. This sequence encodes CATSSFGRGETQYF.

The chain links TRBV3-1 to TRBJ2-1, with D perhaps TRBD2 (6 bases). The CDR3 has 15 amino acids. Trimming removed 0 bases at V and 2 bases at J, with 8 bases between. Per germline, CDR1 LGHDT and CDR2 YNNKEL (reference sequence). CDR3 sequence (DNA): TGTGCCAGCAGCCAAGAACTAGCAACCTACAATGAGCAGTTCTTC. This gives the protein CASSQELATYNEQFF.

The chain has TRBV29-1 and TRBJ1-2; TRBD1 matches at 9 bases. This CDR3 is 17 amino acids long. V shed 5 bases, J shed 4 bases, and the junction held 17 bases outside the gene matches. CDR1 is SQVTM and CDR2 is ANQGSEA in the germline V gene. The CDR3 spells CSVFPGQGITGPYGYTF. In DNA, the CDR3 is TGCAGCGTTTTTCCCGGACAGGGGATTACTGGCCCCTATGGCTACACCTTC.

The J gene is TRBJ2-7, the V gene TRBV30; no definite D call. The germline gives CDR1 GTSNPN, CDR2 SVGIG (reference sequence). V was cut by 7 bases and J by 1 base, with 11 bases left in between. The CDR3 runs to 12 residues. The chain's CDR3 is CAFQSDSYEQYF. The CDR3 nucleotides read TGTGCCTTCCAGTCGGATTCCTACGAGCAGTACTTC.

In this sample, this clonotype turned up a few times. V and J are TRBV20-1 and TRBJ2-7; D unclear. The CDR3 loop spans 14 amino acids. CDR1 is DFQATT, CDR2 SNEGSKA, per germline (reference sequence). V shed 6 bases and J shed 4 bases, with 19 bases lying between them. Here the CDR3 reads CSARIQNNLYEQYF. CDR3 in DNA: TGCAGTGCCAGAATACAGAACAATCTTTACGAGCAGTACTTC.

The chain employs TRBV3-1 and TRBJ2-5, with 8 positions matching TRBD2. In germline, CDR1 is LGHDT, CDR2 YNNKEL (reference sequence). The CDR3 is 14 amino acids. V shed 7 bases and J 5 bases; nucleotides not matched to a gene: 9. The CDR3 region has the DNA TGTGCCAGCACGCGGGGGGCCGTAGGGGAGACCCAGTACTTC. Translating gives CASTRGAVGETQYF.

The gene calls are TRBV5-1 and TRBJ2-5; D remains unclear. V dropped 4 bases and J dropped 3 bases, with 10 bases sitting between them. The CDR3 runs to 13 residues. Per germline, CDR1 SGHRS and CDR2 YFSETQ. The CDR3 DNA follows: TGCGCCAGCAGCCCATTTATAAAAGAGACCCAGTACTTC. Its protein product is CASSPFIKETQYF.

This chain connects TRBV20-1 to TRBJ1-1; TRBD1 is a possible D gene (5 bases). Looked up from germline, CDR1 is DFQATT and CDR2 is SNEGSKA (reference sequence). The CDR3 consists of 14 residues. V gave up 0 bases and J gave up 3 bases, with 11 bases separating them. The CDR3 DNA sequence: TGCAGTGCTAGAGACGGGACTTCTGACACTGAAGCTTTCTTT. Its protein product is CSARDGTSDTEAFF.

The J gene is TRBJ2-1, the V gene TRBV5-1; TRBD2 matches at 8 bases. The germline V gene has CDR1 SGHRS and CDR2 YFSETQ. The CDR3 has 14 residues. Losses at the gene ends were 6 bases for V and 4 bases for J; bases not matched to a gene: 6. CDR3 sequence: CASKASSGYNEQFF. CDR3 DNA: TGCGCCAGCAAGGCGTCTAGCGGGTACAATGAGCAGTTCTTC. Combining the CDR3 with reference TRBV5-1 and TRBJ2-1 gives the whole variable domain KAGVTQTPRYLIKTRGQQVTLSCSPISGHRSVSWYQQTPGQGLQFLFEYFSETQRNKGNFPGRFSGRQFSNSRSEMNVSTLELGDSALYLCASKASSGYNEQFFGPGTRLTVL.

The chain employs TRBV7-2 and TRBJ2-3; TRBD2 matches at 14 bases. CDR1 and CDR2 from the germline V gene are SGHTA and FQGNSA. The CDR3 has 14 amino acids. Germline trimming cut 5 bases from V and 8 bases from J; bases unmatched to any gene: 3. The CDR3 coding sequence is TGTGCCAGCAGCGTCGGACTAGCGGGGGGTACGCAGTATTTT. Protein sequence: CASSVGLAGGTQYF.

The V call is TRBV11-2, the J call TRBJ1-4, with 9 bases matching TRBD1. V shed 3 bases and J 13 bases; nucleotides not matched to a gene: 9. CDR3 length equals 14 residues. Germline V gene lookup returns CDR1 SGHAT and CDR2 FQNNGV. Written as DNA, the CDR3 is TGTGCCAGCAGCTTGGACAGGGGCTCATCTGGACTGTTTTTT. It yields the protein CASSLDRGSSGLFF.

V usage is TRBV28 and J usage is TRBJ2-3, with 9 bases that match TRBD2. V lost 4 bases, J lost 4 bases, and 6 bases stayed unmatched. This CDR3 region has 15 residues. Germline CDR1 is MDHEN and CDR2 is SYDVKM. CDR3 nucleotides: TGTGCCAGCAGTTCCAGCGGGAGGAACGCAGATACGCAGTATTTT. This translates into CASSSSGRNADTQYF.

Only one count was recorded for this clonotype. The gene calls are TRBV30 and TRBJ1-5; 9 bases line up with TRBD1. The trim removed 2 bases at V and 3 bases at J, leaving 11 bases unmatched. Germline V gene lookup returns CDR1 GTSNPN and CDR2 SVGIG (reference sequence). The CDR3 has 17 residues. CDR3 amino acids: CAWSREDRGSFNQPQHF. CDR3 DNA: TGTGCCTGGAGTAGGGAGGACAGGGGCTCTTTCAATCAGCCCCAGCATTTT.

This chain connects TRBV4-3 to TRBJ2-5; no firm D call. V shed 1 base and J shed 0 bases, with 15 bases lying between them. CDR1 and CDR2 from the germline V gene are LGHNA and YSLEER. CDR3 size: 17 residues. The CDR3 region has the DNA TGCGCCAGCAGCCAAGGCCGCAGTACCCAGTACCAAGAGACCCAGTACTTC. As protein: CASSQGRSTQYQETQYF.

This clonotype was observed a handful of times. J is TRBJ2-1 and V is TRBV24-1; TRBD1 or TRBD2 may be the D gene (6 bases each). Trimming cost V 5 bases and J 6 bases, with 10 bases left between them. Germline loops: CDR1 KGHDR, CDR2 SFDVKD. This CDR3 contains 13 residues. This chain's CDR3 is CATSVGGFNEQFF. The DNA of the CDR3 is TGTGCCACCAGTGTGGGGGGCTTCAATGAGCAGTTCTTC.

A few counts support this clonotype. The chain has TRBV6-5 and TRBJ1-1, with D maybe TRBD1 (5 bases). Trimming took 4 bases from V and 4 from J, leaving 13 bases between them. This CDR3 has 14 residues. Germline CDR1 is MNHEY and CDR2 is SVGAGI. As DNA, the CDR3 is TGTGCCAGCAGTTCCTTGTTTGGGGGCACTGAAGCTTTCTTT. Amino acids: CASSSLFGGTEAFF.

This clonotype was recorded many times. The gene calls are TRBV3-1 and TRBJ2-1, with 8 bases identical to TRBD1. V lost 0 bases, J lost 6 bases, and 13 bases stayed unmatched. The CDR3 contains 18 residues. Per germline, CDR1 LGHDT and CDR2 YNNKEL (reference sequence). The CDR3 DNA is TGTGCCAGCAGCCAAGATCGGTTTGGCAGGGGGCTTGGCAATGAGCAGTTCTTC. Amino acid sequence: CASSQDRFGRGLGNEQFF.

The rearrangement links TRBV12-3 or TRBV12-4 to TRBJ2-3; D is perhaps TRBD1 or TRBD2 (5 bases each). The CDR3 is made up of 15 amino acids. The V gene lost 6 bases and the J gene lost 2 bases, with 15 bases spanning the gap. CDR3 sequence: CASSRDPILTDTQYF. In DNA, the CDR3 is TGTGCCAGCAGCCGGGACCCTATCCTCACAGATACGCAGTATTTT.